The T cell receptor beta chain described here comes from a study of OX40 agonist ivuxolimab in advanced cancers. Study outcomes and limitations: What antigens the expanded peripheral T cells recognized was never established. Clonal expansion by week 6 occurred in CD4+ and CD8+ blood T cells (at 0.1 to 3.0 mg/kg).

Concerning this clone itself: Antigen specificity is unknown.

The table came from immunoSEQ multiplex PCR; TCRdb's copy has only in-frame clones and leaves some out. The sample lists approximately 33,000 clones, around nine tenths occurring once. The clonotype comes from an adult with an advanced solid tumor such as melanoma, head and neck, liver or kidney cancer. Sequencing used CD4+ or CD8+ T cells sorted from blood, obtained in a trial of the OX40 agonist ivuxolimab.

CDR3 loop: CASSPARADYEQYF. Written as DNA, the CDR3 is TGTGCCAGCAGCCCCGCCAGGGCTGACTACGAGCAGTACTTC. The rearrangement links TRBV7-7 to TRBJ2-7; weak D call: TRBD1 (5 bases). Germline V gene data show CDR1 as SSHAT and CDR2 as FNYEAQ (reference sequence). Trimming pared 5 bases from V and 3 bases from J, leaving 14 bases between. This CDR3 has 14 amino acids.